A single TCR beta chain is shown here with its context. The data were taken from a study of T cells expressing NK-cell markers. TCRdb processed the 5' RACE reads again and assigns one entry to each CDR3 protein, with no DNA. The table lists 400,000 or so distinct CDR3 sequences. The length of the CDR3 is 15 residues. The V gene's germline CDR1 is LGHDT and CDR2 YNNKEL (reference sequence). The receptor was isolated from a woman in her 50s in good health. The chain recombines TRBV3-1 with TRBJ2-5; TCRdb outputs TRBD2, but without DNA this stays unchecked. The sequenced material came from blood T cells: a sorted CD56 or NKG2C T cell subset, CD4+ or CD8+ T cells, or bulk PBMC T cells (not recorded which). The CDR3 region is CASSQMTSGSETQYF.